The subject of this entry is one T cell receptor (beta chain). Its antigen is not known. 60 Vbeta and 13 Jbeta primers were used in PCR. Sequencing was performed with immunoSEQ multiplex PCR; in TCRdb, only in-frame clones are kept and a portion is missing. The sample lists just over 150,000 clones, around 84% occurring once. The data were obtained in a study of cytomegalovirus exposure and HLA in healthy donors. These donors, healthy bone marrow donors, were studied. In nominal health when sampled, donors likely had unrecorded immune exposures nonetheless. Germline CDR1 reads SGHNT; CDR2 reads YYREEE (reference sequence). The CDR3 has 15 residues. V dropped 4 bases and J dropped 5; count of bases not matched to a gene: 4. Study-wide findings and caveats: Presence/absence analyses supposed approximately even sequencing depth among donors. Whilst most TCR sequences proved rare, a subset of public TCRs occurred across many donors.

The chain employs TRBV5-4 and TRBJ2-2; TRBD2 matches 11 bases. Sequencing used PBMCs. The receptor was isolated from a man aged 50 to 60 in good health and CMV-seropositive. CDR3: CASSAPSGRTGELFF. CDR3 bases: TGTGCCAGCAGCGCACCTAGCGGGAGGACCGGGGAGCTGTTTTTT. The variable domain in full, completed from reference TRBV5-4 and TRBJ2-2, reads ETGVTQSPTHLIKTRGQQVTLRCSSQSGHNTVSWYQQALGQGPQFIFQYYREEENGRGNFPPRFSGLQFPNYSSELNVNALELDDSALYLCASSAPSGRTGELFFGEGSRLTVL.